These 17 T cell receptor beta chains share one sample of origin, sequenced in a study of TIL therapy for anti-PD-1-resistant metastatic lung cancer. The libraries were made with immunoSEQ v3. Profiled with immunoSEQ multiplex PCR; TCRdb holds only in-frame clones, not every one. The sample includes more than 55,000 clones, approximately 75% seen only once; the top ten take 2.9%. Documented time point: pre-treatment sample, taken before nivolumab and TIL therapy. The sample in question was blood, obtained at baseline. These receptors originate from a person aged 25-85 years with non-small cell lung cancer.

This clone showed up just a few times. The chain is built from TRBV6-2 or TRBV6-3 and TRBJ2-7; no clear D gene. Germline V gives CDR1 MNHEY, CDR2 SVGEGT. This CDR3 has 14 residues. V dropped 4 bases and J dropped 3 bases, with 13 bases sitting between them. The CDR3 nucleotides are TGTGCCAGCAGTTCTATTTGGGTCGGCTACGAGCAGTACTTC. Its translation is CASSSIWVGYEQYF.

V is TRBV24-1 and J is TRBJ2-7; D possibly corresponds to TRBD2 (5 bases). Per the germline V gene, CDR1 is KGHDR and CDR2 is SFDVKD. Deletions cut 5 bases from V and 4 bases from J, with 14 bases between. This CDR3 comprises 14 residues. Written as DNA, the CDR3 is TGTGCCACCAGTGTCTCGGGCTCGGGGTACGAGCAGTACTTC. Translated: CATSVSGSGYEQYF.

The V call is TRBV18, the J call TRBJ2-1; 12 bases align to TRBD2. J was trimmed by 7 bases and V by 5 bases; bases with no gene match: 6. There are 15 residues in the CDR3. Per germline, CDR1 KGHSH and CDR2 LQKENI. CDR3 residues: CASSASSGRANEQFF. CDR3 in DNA: TGTGCCAGCTCAGCGTCTAGCGGGAGGGCAAATGAGCAGTTCTTC.

The chain couples TRBV27 to TRBJ2-6; the D call may be TRBD1 or TRBD2 (5 bases each). The CDR3 has 21 amino acids. Per germline, CDR1 MNHEY and CDR2 SMNVEV (reference sequence). V lost 8 bases to trimming and J lost 0 bases, with 29 bases between them. CDR3: CASLQGAVVPRDHSGANVLTF. CDR3 DNA sequence: TGTGCCAGCCTTCAAGGGGCAGTGGTCCCCCGGGATCACTCTGGGGCCAACGTCCTGACTTTC. Full variable domain (remainder filled in from reference TRBV27 and TRBJ2-6): EAQVTQNPRYLITVTGKKLTVTCSQNMNHEYMSWYRQDPGLGLRQIYYSMNVEVTDKGDVPEGYKVSRKEKRNFPLILESPSPNQTSLYFCASLQGAVVPRDHSGANVLTFGAGSRLTVL.

The chain carries TRBV6-5 and TRBJ2-7; TRBD2 aligns across 8 bases. Germline lookup yields CDR1 MNHEY and CDR2 SVGAGI. Unmatched junction bases numbered 3, after V lost 0 bases and J lost 2 bases. The CDR3 runs 15 residues. The CDR3 sequence: CASSYSDGGAYEQYF. The CDR3 region has the DNA TGTGCCAGCAGTTACTCGGACGGGGGGGCCTACGAGCAGTACTTC.

V and J are TRBV7-2 and TRBJ2-1; 7 bases map to TRBD1. The CDR3 covers 15 residues. Germline values: CDR1 SGHTA, CDR2 FQGNSA. Losses at the gene ends were 1 base for V and 7 bases for J; bases not matched to a gene: 7. The CDR3 DNA follows: TGTGCCAGCAGCTTAGGGTCAGGGGGAGCGAATGAGCAGTTCTTC. Translating gives CASSLGSGGANEQFF.

The chain carries TRBV11-3 and TRBJ2-3; D gene unclear. CDR1 and CDR2 (germline): SGHNT, YENEEA. CDR3 length: 12 amino acids. Trimming took 3 bases from V and 5 from J, leaving 6 bases between them. CDR3 nucleotide sequence: TGTGCCAGCAGCTTGCCCGGAGATACGCAGTATTTT. Translation gives CASSLPGDTQYF.

The chain links TRBV14 to TRBJ1-1; 8 bases fit TRBD1. From germline, CDR1 is SGHDN and CDR2 FVKESK. There are 15 residues in the CDR3. The junction had 9 bases not matched to a gene; V was cut back by 4 bases and J by 5 bases. CDR3 DNA sequence: TGTGCCAGCAGCCCTCAAACAGGGGGGTTGACTGAAGCTTTCTTT. It is translated as CASSPQTGGLTEAFF.

The genes are TRBV21-1 and TRBJ2-7. TRBV21-1 is a pseudogene locus. This CDR3 comprises 15 residues. This CDR3 reads CASSKGTSSSYEQYF. The CDR3 coding sequence is TGTGCCAGCAGCAAAGGGACGTCCAGCTCCTACGAGCAGTACTTC.

The rearrangement uses TRBV28 and TRBJ1-4; D perhaps matches TRBD1 (6 bases). The CDR3 totals 12 residues. The germline CDR1 and CDR2 sequences are MDHEN and SYDVKM. V was shortened by 6 bases and J by 15 bases, with 17 bases between the two germline ends. The CDR3 bases are TGTGCCAGCAGCCACAGGGACCGCGGGTTGTTTTTT. Protein product: CASSHRDRGLFF.

The rearrangement links TRBV19 to TRBJ2-6; TRBD2 might be the D (5 bases). The CDR3 loop spans 16 amino acids. From germline, CDR1 is LNHDA and CDR2 SQIVND (reference sequence). Trimming cost V 7 bases and J 4 bases, with 17 bases left between them. The CDR3 sequence: CASTAGHTGGANVLTF. The CDR3 DNA reads TGTGCCAGTACTGCAGGCCATACGGGAGGGGCCAACGTCCTGACTTTC.

The V call is TRBV14, the J call TRBJ2-4; D might be TRBD1 or TRBD2, each matching 5 bases. V lost 0 bases and J 4 bases, leaving 16 bases between the germline ends. The germline CDR1 and CDR2 sequences are SGHDN and FVKESK. The CDR3 contains 17 residues. CDR3 coding DNA: TGTGCCAGCAGCCAAGATTGGGGCGGGCCTCTGAAAAACATTCAGTACTTC. This codes for CASSQDWGGPLKNIQYF.

This clone was found once. V is TRBV7-8 and J is TRBJ2-2, with 9 bases aligning to TRBD1. This CDR3 has 17 amino acids. Germline CDR1 SGHVS, CDR2 FQNEAQ. The V segment lost 4 bases and the J segment 6 bases; nucleotides outside the gene matches: 12. The CDR3 region is CASSSENLGQGSGELFF. Written as DNA, the CDR3 is TGTGCCAGCAGCTCCGAAAACCTGGGACAGGGATCCGGGGAGCTGTTTTTT.

The count of this clone is one. The gene calls are TRBV28 and TRBJ2-7, with TRBD1 identical over 10 bases. Germline loops: CDR1 MDHEN, CDR2 SYDVKM. This CDR3 comprises 15 residues. V shed 4 bases and J 0 bases; nucleotides not matched to a gene: 3. The CDR3 bases are TGTGCCAGCAGTTGGGGACAGGGGACCTCCTACGAGCAGTACTTC. Protein sequence: CASSWGQGTSYEQYF.

The V and J genes are TRBV3-1 (or the pseudogene TRBV3-2) and TRBJ2-3; D call uncertain. V lost 6 bases, J lost 1 base, and 8 bases lay in between. CDR3 size: 13 residues. Germline CDR1 LGHDT, CDR2 YNNKEL (reference sequence). The CDR3 protein is CASRRTGTDTQYF. The CDR3 nucleotides read TGTGCCAGCAGGAGGACGGGCACAGATACGCAGTATTTT.

This chain connects TRBV9 to TRBJ2-1; TRBD2 matches 15 bases. Per germline, CDR1 SGDLS and CDR2 YYNGEE. The V segment lost 4 bases and the J segment 7 bases; nucleotides outside the gene matches: 3. This CDR3 has 15 amino acids. CDR3 amino acids: CASSLGTSGRNEQFF. As DNA, the CDR3 is TGTGCCAGCAGCTTAGGGACTAGCGGGAGGAATGAGCAGTTCTTC. Based on the CDR3 plus reference TRBV9 and TRBJ2-1, the full variable domain is DSGVTQTPKHLITATGQRVTLRCSPRSGDLSVYWYQQSLDQGLQFLIQYYNGEERAKGNILERFSAQQFPDLHSELNLSSLELGDSALYFCASSLGTSGRNEQFFGPGTRLTVL.

This clone was picked up one time. This chain uses TRBV7-3 with TRBJ1-2, with TRBD1 matching over 10 bases. With V trimmed by 4 bases and J by 3 bases, 11 bases remained unmatched. CDR3 length equals 17 residues. Germline V gene lookup returns CDR1 SGHTA and CDR2 FQGTGA. CDR3 DNA: TGTGCCAGCAGCTCACAAAGAACCGGGACAGGGGACTATGGCTACACCTTC. Its protein product is CASSSQRTGTGDYGYTF.